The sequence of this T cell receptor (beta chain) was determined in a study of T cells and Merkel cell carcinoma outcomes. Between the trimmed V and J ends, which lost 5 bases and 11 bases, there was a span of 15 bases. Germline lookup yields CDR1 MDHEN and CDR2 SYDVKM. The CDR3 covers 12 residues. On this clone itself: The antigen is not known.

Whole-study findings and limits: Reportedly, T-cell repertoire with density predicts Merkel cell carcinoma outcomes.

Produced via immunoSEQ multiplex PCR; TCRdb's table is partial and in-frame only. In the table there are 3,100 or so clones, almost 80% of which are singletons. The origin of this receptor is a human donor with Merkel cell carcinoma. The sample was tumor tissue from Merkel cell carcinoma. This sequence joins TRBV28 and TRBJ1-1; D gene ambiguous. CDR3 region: CASSPLYTAAFF. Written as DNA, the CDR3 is TGTGCCAGCAGTCCCCTCTATACCGCCGCTTTCTTT.